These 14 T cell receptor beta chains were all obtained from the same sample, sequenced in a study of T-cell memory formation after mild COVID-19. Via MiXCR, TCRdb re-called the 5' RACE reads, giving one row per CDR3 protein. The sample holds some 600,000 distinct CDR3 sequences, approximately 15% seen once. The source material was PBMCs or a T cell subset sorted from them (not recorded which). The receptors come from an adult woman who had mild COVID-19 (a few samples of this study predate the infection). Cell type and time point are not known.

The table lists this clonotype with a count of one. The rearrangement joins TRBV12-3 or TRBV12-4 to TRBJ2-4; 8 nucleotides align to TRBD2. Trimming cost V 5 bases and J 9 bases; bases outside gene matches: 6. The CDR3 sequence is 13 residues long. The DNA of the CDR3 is TGTGCCAGCAGTCCCCGGGAGGGGGGCATTCAGTACTTC. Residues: CASSPREGGIQYF.

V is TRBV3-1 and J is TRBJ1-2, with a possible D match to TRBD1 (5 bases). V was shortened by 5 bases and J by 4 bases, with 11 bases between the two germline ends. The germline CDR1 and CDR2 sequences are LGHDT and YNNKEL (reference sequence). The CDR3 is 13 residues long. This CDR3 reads CASSERGIYGYTF. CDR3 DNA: TGTGCCAGCAGCGAGCGGGGGATCTATGGCTACACCTTC.

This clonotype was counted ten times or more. DNA of the CDR3: TGTGCCAGCAGCCCCTGGGGGCTAGCGGGAGCCAAAAACATTCAGTACTTC. Translating gives CASSPWGLAGAKNIQYF. J is TRBJ2-4 and V is TRBV7-3; 8 bases are shared with TRBD2. The germline V gene has CDR1 SGHTA and CDR2 FQGTGA. The ends lost 5 bases at V and 0 bases at J; junction bases unmatched: 9. This CDR3 has 17 residues.

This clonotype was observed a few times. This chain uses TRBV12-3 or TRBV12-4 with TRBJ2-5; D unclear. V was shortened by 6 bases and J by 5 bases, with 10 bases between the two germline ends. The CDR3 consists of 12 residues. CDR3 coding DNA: TGTGCCAGCAGCATGCATAAGGAGACCCAGTACTTC. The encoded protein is CASSMHKETQYF.

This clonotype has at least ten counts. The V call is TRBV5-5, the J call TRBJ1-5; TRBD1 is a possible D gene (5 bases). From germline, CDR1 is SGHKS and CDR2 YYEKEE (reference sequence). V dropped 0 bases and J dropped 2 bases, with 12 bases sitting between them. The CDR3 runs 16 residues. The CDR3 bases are TGTGCCAGCAGCTTGGGTGGGGCCGGGGGCAATCAGCCCCAGCATTTT. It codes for CASSLGGAGGNQPQHF.

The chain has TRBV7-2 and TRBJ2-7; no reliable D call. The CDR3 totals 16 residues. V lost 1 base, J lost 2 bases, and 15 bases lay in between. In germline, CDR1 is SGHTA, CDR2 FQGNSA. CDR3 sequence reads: CASSLEAGLPAYEQYF. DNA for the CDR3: TGTGCCAGCAGCTTAGAAGCCGGGCTGCCCGCCTACGAGCAGTACTTC.

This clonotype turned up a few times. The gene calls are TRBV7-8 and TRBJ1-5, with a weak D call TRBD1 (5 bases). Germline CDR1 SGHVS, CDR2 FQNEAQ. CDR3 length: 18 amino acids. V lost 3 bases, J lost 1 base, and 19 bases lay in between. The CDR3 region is CASSFTAGLGESNQPQHF. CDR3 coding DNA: TGTGCCAGCAGCTTCACAGCCGGACTGGGGGAGAGCAATCAGCCCCAGCATTTT.

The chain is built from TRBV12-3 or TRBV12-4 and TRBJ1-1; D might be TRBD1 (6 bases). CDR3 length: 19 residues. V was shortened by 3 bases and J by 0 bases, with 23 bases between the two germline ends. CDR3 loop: CASSFGSGTQRYLNTEAFF. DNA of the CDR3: TGTGCCAGCAGTTTCGGCTCCGGGACACAGAGGTACCTGAACACTGAAGCTTTCTTT.

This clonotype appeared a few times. The CDR3 DNA sequence: TGTGCCACCAGTGCCGGACAGGCAAATTCACCCCTCCACTTT. Translation: CATSAGQANSPLHF. The chain combines TRBV24-1 with TRBJ1-6; 7 bases line up with TRBD1. CDR1 and CDR2 from the germline V gene are KGHDR and SFDVKD. There are 14 residues in the CDR3. The V and J ends lost 5 bases and 7 bases, in that order; junction bases with no gene match: 4.

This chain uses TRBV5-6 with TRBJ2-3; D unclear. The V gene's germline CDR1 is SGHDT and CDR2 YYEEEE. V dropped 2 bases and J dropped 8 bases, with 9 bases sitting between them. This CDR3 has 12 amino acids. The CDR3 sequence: CASSFGLGTQYF. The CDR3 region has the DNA TGTGCCAGCAGCTTCGGTTTGGGTACGCAGTATTTT.

The CDR3 protein is CASSTSGNQPQHF. The DNA for the CDR3 is TGCGCCAGCAGTACCTCAGGGAATCAGCCCCAGCATTTT. The V call is TRBV5-1, the J call TRBJ1-5; maybe TRBD1 (5 bases). Germline V CDR1 and CDR2: SGHRS, YFSETQ. The CDR3 is 13 amino acids. Trimming shortened V by 5 bases and J by 4 bases, and 10 bases separated the two germline ends. Using reference TRBV5-1 and TRBJ1-5 for the parts outside the CDR3, the full variable domain is KAGVTQTPRYLIKTRGQQVTLSCSPISGHRSVSWYQQTPGQGLQFLFEYFSETQRNKGNFPGRFSGRQFSNSRSEMNVSTLELGDSALYLCASSTSGNQPQHFGDGTRLSIL.

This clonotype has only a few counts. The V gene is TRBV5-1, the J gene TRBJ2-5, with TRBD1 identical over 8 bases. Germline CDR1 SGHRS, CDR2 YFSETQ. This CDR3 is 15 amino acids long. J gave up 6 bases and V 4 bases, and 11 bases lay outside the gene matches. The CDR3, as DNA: TGCGCCAGCAGCAATCCGGGACAGGAGAAACAGACCCAGTACTTC. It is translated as CASSNPGQEKQTQYF.

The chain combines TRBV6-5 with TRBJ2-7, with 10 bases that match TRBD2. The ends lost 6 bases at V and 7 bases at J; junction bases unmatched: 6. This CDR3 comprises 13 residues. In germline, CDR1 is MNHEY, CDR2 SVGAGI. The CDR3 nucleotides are TGTGCCAGCAGGTCACCGGGACTAGCGGAGCAGTACTTC. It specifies CASRSPGLAEQYF.

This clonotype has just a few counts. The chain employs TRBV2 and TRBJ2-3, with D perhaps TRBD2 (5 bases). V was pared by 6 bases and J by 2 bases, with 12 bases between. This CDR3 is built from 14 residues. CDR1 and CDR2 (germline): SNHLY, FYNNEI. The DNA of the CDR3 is TGTGCCAGCAGCCTGGACTTATACACAGATACGCAGTATTTT. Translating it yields CASSLDLYTDTQYF.